The clone carrying this TCR beta chain showed up just a few times. This sample was taken from a study of T-cell memory formation after mild COVID-19. MiXCR was run by TCRdb on the 5' RACE reads, yielding one entry per CDR3 protein. The sample carries hundreds of thousands of distinct CDR3 sequences, around 27% recorded once. Germline CDR1 SGHRS, CDR2 YFSETQ. CDR3 size: 14 residues. V was shortened by 5 bases and J by 2 bases, with 13 bases between the two germline ends. The sample comprised PBMCs or a T cell subset sorted from them (not recorded which). This receptor was identified in an adult woman who had mild COVID-19 (a few samples of this study predate the infection). Cell type and time point are not known. The V call is TRBV5-1, the J call TRBJ2-5; D is perhaps TRBD1 (5 bases). CDR3 coding DNA: TGCGCCAGCAGATTCGACAGACCACAAGAGACCCAGTACTTC. It specifies CASRFDRPQETQYF.